A selection of T cell receptor beta chains follows, all from one sample in a study of blood T cell repertoires in COVID-19. Libraries were prepared by immunoSEQ multiplex PCR; TCRdb keeps only in-frame clonotypes and omits some of them. The repertoire holds 300,000 to 450,000 clones, with 80% to 90% as singletons. Sequencing was carried out using PBMCs or T cells enriched from blood (not recorded which). The receptors stem from a man younger than 35 who had recovered from COVID-19. The CDR3 runs from the conserved cysteine through the conserved F or W. D genes are given only for firm matches. The size field is filled for only some rows; it gives once, few, many or a size class.

D gene	J gene	V gene	clone size	CDR3 protein	CDR3 DNA
TRBD2	TRBJ2-5	TRBV7-7	NA	CASSVRMGLAGDLYQETQYF	TGTGCCAGCAGCGTACGCATGGGACTAGCGGGGGACTTGTACCAAGAGACCCAGTACTTC
NA	TRBJ1-5	TRBV5-1	NA	CASSLGVRELEPQHF	TGCGCCAGCAGCCTGGGGGTCAGGGAATTAGAGCCCCAGCATTTT
NA	TRBJ2-4	TRBV5-4	NA	CASSLVSGGVNIQYF	TGTGCCAGCAGCTTGGTTTCGGGGGGCGTAAACATTCAGTACTTC
TRBD1	TRBJ2-3	TRBV19	NA	CASSPRDRATDTQYF	TGTGCCAGTAGTCCACGGGACAGGGCCACAGATACGCAGTATTTT
TRBD1	TRBJ1-3	TRBV18	NA	CASSSTGTGGTGNTIYF	TGTGCCAGCTCATCGACCGGGACAGGGGGCACTGGAAACACCATATATTTT
NA	TRBJ2-3	TRBV28	NA	CASSWRGHRGTDTQYF	TGTGCCAGCAGTTGGAGGGGCCACCGGGGCACAGATACGCAGTATTTT
TRBD1	TRBJ1-2	TRBV9	NA	CASSVGQGPYGYTF	TGTGCCAGCAGCGTCGGACAGGGACCTTATGGCTACACCTTC
TRBD1	TRBJ2-6	TRBV13	NA	CASSLQGAVVLTF	TGTGCCAGCAGCTTACAGGGGGCGGTCGTCCTGACTTTC
TRBD2	TRBJ2-7	TRBV11-2	NA	CASSSESGSSLEQYF	TGTGCCAGCAGCTCGGAGAGCGGGAGTTCCCTCGAGCAGTACTTC
TRBD1	TRBJ1-1	TRBV4-1	few	CASSQVYLAAGGGGKAFF	TGCGCCAGCAGCCAAGTGTACTTGGCGGCAGGGGGCGGGGGAAAAGCTTTCTTT
NA	TRBJ1-3	TRBV6-5	once	CASRLRGTSGNTIYF	TGTGCCAGTCGTTTGCGGGGGACCTCTGGAAACACCATATATTTT
NA	TRBJ1-1	TRBV27	NA	CASSKNPMREGAFF	TGTGCCAGCAGTAAAAACCCCATGAGGGAAGGAGCTTTCTTT
NA	TRBJ2-7	TRBV7-8	NA	CASRSGPSQYEQYF	TGTGCCAGCAGATCAGGGCCCAGTCAATACGAGCAGTACTTC
TRBD1	TRBJ2-1	TRBV25-1	NA	CASSARGQKYNEQFF	TGTGCCAGCAGTGCAAGGGGACAGAAATACAATGAGCAGTTCTTC
TRBD1	TRBJ1-5	TRBV6-5	NA	CASRGQSSNQPQHF	TGTGCCAGCAGGGGACAGAGTAGCAATCAGCCCCAGCATTTT
NA	TRBJ2-3	TRBV4-2	NA	CASSHGTATDTQYF	TGTGCCAGCAGCCACGGGACTGCTACGGATACGCAGTATTTT
NA	TRBJ1-1	TRBV5-4	NA	CASSPNRQATAEAFF	TGTGCCAGCAGCCCAAACCGACAGGCGACTGCTGAAGCTTTCTTT
TRBD1	TRBJ1-1	TRBV5-1	once	CASSLVGQGNTEAFF	TGCGCCAGCAGCTTGGTCGGACAGGGAAACACTGAAGCTTTCTTT
TRBD2	TRBJ2-1	TRBV7-9	NA	CASSFPLAGVEQFF	TGTGCCAGCAGCTTTCCACTCGCGGGAGTTGAGCAGTTCTTC
NA	TRBJ1-5	TRBV12-3/TRBV12-4	NA	CASGRGSSQPQHF	TGTGCCAGCGGCAGGGGTTCGAGTCAGCCCCAGCATTTT
NA	TRBJ2-3	TRBV20-1	NA	CSASAGPGSRTDTQYF	TGCAGTGCTAGTGCGGGTCCGGGGTCCCGCACAGATACGCAGTATTTT
NA	TRBJ2-6	TRBV7-6	NA	CASSLAGGTGANVLTF	TGTGCCAGCAGCTTAGCTGGGGGGACTGGGGCCAACGTCCTGACTTTC
NA	TRBJ1-1	TRBV7-9	NA	CASSLSGGAGTEAFF	TGTGCCAGCAGCTTAAGCGGGGGCGCCGGGACTGAAGCTTTCTTT
NA	TRBJ1-4	TRBV3-1/TRBV3-2	NA	CASSQDGGANEKLFF	TGTGCCAGCAGCCAAGATGGGGGGGCTAATGAAAAACTGTTTTTT
NA	TRBJ1-1	TRBV7-9	once	CASSLAREAEAFF	TGTGCCAGCAGCCTCGCGCGCGAGGCTGAAGCTTTCTTT
TRBD2	TRBJ2-7	TRBV10-3	NA	CATTSGASSSYEQYF	TGTGCCACGACTAGCGGGGCCTCTAGCTCCTACGAGCAGTACTTC
NA	TRBJ2-7	TRBV7-9	NA	CASSLRTISYEQYF	TGTGCCAGCAGCCTACGGACTATTTCCTACGAGCAGTACTTC
TRBD1	TRBJ2-7	TRBV6-5	NA	CASSFGQGQSSYEQYF	TGTGCCAGCAGTTTCGGACAGGGTCAAAGCTCCTACGAGCAGTACTTC